This is a list of T cell receptor beta chains from one sample in a study of cytomegalovirus exposure and HLA in healthy donors. Clones were sequenced by immunoSEQ multiplex PCR, and TCRdb holds only the in-frame ones, with some missing. The sample records 130,000 to 150,000 clones, roughly 80% being singletons. Material for sequencing was PBMCs. Source of these receptors: a man aged 40-50 years in good health and CMV-seropositive. Each CDR3 is given with its conserved first and last residue. The D gene is left open where the match is weak. The size entry is marked missing in some rows and otherwise reads once, few, many or a size class.

j_gene	abundance	d_gene	v_gene	CDR3aa	CDR3nt
TRBJ2-1	.	TRBD2	TRBV7-3	CASSLNPSGYNEQFF	TGTGCCAGCAGCTTAAACCCTAGCGGATACAATGAGCAGTTCTTC
TRBJ2-1	.	TRBD1	TRBV28	CASRSRDRGYNEQFF	TGTGCCAGCAGATCCCGGGACAGGGGGTACAATGAGCAGTTCTTC
TRBJ2-1	.	TRBD2	TRBV5-1	CASSPGTSYVDEQFF	TGCGCCAGCAGTCCCGGGACTAGCTACGTGGATGAGCAGTTCTTC
TRBJ2-5	.	.	TRBV6-1	CASSAGAPEINKQYF	TGTGCCAGCAGTGCGGGAGCCCCAGAGATTAACAAGCAGTACTTC
TRBJ2-7	once	TRBD2	TRBV5-4	CASSFDSGSYEQYF	TGTGCCAGCAGCTTCGATAGCGGGAGCTACGAGCAGTACTTC
TRBJ2-6	.	.	TRBV5-1	CASSLRQGSAGANVLTF	TGCGCCAGCAGCTTGCGGCAGGGGTCGGCAGGGGCCAACGTCCTGACTTTC
TRBJ1-1	.	TRBD1	TRBV18	CASSPLTGSTEAFF	TGTGCCAGCTCACCGCTGACAGGGAGCACTGAAGCTTTCTTT
TRBJ2-7	once	TRBD2	TRBV30	CAWSRYRTSAKTYEQYF	TGTGCCTGGAGTCGTTACCGGACTAGCGCAAAGACCTACGAGCAGTACTTC
TRBJ1-2	.	.	TRBV2	CASSEYRFYGYTF	TGTGCCAGCAGTGAATACAGGTTCTATGGCTACACCTTC
TRBJ2-2	.	.	TRBV7-3	CASSLHGNTGELFF	TGTGCCAGCAGCTTACACGGGAACACCGGGGAGCTGTTTTTT
TRBJ2-3	once	TRBD2	TRBV4-2	CASSQEIAGGTDTQYF	TGTGCCAGCAGCCAGGAAATAGCGGGAGGCACAGATACGCAGTATTTT
TRBJ2-2	.	TRBD1	TRBV18	CASSPSAGTGRTGELFF	TGTGCCAGCTCACCTTCCGCCGGGACAGGGCGGACCGGGGAGCTGTTTTTT
TRBJ2-7	.	TRBD2	TRBV27	CASSRDYQISYEQYF	TGTGCCAGCTCCCGGGACTACCAAATCTCCTACGAGCAGTACTTC
TRBJ2-5	.	TRBD2	TRBV5-1	CASSLGAGAPGQETQYF	TGCGCCAGCAGCTTGGGGGCGGGAGCCCCGGGGCAAGAGACCCAGTACTTC
TRBJ2-7	.	TRBD1	TRBV6-6	CASSSGQGTYEQYF	TGTGCCAGCAGTTCCGGACAGGGGACCTACGAGCAGTACTTC
TRBJ2-7	.	TRBD1	TRBV5-1	CASRARGTGAQDEQYF	TGCGCCAGCAGGGCCCGGGGGACAGGTGCTCAGGACGAGCAGTACTTC
TRBJ1-1	.	TRBD1	TRBV7-2	CASSFTGGMNTEAFF	TGTGCCAGCAGCTTTACAGGGGGCATGAACACTGAAGCTTTCTTT
TRBJ2-7	.	.	TRBV7-8	CASSRTGLYEQYF	TGTGCCAGCAGCCGAACGGGTCTCTACGAGCAGTACTTC
TRBJ1-4	.	.	TRBV5-1	CASSLDRVGEKLFF	TGCGCCAGCAGCTTGGACAGGGTAGGAGAAAAACTGTTTTTT
TRBJ2-1	.	.	TRBV27	CASSFLRGSGNEQFF	TGTGCCAGCAGTTTCCTCAGGGGCTCTGGCAATGAGCAGTTCTTC
TRBJ2-1	.	TRBD2	TRBV13	CASSARTSVGNEQFF	TGTGCCAGCAGCGCCCGGACTAGCGTTGGCAATGAGCAGTTCTTC
TRBJ2-1	.	TRBD2	TRBV4-3	CASSQQTSGSGNEQFF	TGCGCCAGCAGCCAACAAACTAGCGGGAGTGGCAATGAGCAGTTCTTC
TRBJ1-1	few	.	TRBV29-1	CSVEGQASAFF	TGCAGCGTTGAGGGTCAGGCTTCGGCTTTCTTT
TRBJ2-7	.	.	TRBV13	CASSFGVGSEQYF	TGTGCCAGCAGCTTTGGCGTCGGGTCCGAGCAGTACTTC
TRBJ2-3	.	.	TRBV9	CASSVGPDTDTQYF	TGTGCCAGCAGCGTGGGGCCAGACACAGATACGCAGTATTTT
TRBJ1-1	few	.	TRBV4-1	CASSQPMNTEAFF	TGCGCCAGCAGCCAACCAATGAACACTGAAGCTTTCTTT
TRBJ2-7	.	.	TRBV2	CASDDRTYEQYF	TGTGCCAGCGATGACAGGACCTACGAGCAGTACTTC
TRBJ2-7	.	TRBD2	TRBV11-2	CASRNGPGLAYEQYF	TGTGCCAGCAGAAATGGACCGGGACTAGCGTACGAGCAGTACTTC
TRBJ2-5	.	TRBD1	TRBV7-7	CASSSGTGGQETQYF	TGTGCCAGCAGCTCAGGGACAGGGGGTCAAGAGACCCAGTACTTC
TRBJ2-1	.	.	TRBV11-2	CASSLDPGVYNEQFF	TGTGCCAGCAGCTTAGATCCAGGGGTCTACAATGAGCAGTTCTTC
TRBJ2-2	.	TRBD1	TRBV7-3	CASSRTGRAGELFF	TGTGCCAGCTCACGGACAGGCCGGGCCGGGGAGCTGTTTTTT
TRBJ2-2	.	.	TRBV5-1	CASSLDSPTTTGELFF	TGCGCCAGCAGCTTAGACAGTCCTACGACCACCGGGGAGCTGTTTTTT
TRBJ1-5	.	.	TRBV19	CASSTEAPGPQHF	TGTGCCAGTAGCACAGAAGCCCCAGGGCCCCAGCATTTT
TRBJ2-3	.	.	TRBV19	CASNTGPNTDTQYF	TGTGCCAGTAATACAGGGCCTAATACAGATACGCAGTATTTT
TRBJ2-1	.	.	TRBV28	CASSLLEAEQFF	TGTGCCAGCAGTTTGCTAGAGGCTGAGCAGTTCTTC
TRBJ1-5	.	.	TRBV28	CASSLRGQPQHF	TGTGCCAGCAGCCTCCGGGGTCAGCCCCAGCATTTT
TRBJ2-7	.	TRBD2	TRBV27	CASSGRTSGRDGHEQYF	TGTGCCAGCAGTGGGCGGACTAGCGGGCGAGACGGGCACGAGCAGTACTTC
TRBJ2-7	.	.	TRBV20-1	CSATGLYEQYF	TGCAGTGCTACAGGGTTATACGAGCAGTACTTC
TRBJ1-6	once	TRBD1	TRBV7-8	CASSLWTGVNSPLHF	TGTGCCAGCAGCCTGTGGACAGGGGTCAATTCACCCCTCCACTTT
TRBJ2-3	once	TRBD1	TRBV19	CASSDQGDRGTDTQYF	TGTGCCAGTAGCGACCAGGGGGACAGGGGTACAGATACGCAGTATTTT
TRBJ1-1	.	.	TRBV18	CASSLVKNTEAFF	TGTGCCAGCTCACTCGTTAAGAACACTGAAGCTTTCTTT
TRBJ1-2	.	.	TRBV28	CASSLRQGYTF	TGTGCCAGCAGTTTACGTCAGGGCTACACCTTC
TRBJ2-7	.	.	TRBV15	CATSISVTGQSYEQYF	TGTGCCACCAGCATCTCCGTAACGGGACAATCCTACGAGCAGTACTTC
TRBJ2-7	.	.	TRBV6-1	CASRTTGTGEQYF	TGTGCCAGCAGGACCACAGGGACGGGGGAGCAGTACTTC
TRBJ1-5	once	TRBD1	TRBV6-6	CASTQRGTDQPQHF	TGTGCCAGCACCCAGAGGGGGACAGATCAGCCCCAGCATTTT
TRBJ1-2	.	TRBD1	TRBV10-3	CAISVTGDYGYTF	TGTGCCATCAGTGTGACAGGGGACTATGGCTACACCTTC